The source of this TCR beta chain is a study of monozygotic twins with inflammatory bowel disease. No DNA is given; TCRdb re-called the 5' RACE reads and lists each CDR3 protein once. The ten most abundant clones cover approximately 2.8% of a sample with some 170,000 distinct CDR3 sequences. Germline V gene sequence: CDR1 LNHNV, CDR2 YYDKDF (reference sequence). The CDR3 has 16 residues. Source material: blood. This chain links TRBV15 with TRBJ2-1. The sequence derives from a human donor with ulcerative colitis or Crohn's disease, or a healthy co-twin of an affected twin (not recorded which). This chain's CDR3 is CATSRGRVGFLYEQFF.